This T cell receptor (beta chain) was obtained from a study of blood T cell repertoires in COVID-19 (dated by TCRdb to the early 2020s). About the investigation overall: The collaborator samples originated in the United States, Italy and Spain and spanned the acute and convalescent phases of COVID-19. The repertoires were made available in a free public database intended to serve as a resource for research on the immune response to SARS-CoV-2. The prospective study material was composed of cDNA or gDNA derived from T cells, B-cell-depleted T cells, or PBMCs. Subjects who had been exposed to COVID-19, were actively infected with it, or had recovered from it provided the deeply sampled blood TCRbeta repertoires that made up the dataset. Samples came from the ongoing ImmuneRACE study (first 160 participants) plus 1,254 subjects from 6 global collaborators. Sample metadata almost always included a de-identified subject ID, COVID-19 status, age in years and sex. Where available, HLA class I and class II types were taken from metadata supplied by the sample provider and were not determined by assay-based typing.

The collaborating institutions used their own protocols to collect whole blood in K2EDTA tubes. For TCRbeta analysis, collaborator samples were shipped as frozen whole blood, as isolated PBMCs, or as DNA extracted from either sample type. This clone was counted many times. Its antigen is unknown. No much larger clonotype is one base removed from it; base qualities were not supplied. Broad study findings and their caveats: Clinical and demographic metadata were provided uncurated, with the amount varying by source and participant.

TCRbeta CDR3 regions were amplified from genomic DNA by means of the immunoSEQ Assay, a bias-controlled multiplex PCR. The authors' analysis ran thus. The number of nucleated cells in each sample was estimated from the amplification of reference gene primers within the assay. To quantify the absolute abundance of each unique TCRbeta CDR3 rearrangement, sequence reads were collapsed and filtered. Productive Simpson clonality was computed per sample as the square root of Simpson's diversity index over productive rearrangements. TCRdb's version of the immuneACCESS table is confined to in-frame rearrangements and falls short of the full clone set. An unresolved V gene accounts for under half of the shortfall where checked; the remainder is of unknown origin. V, J and clone size are those of that table, while D and trimming were read from the DNA. The sample profile shows 80,000 to 95,000 clones; about 86% of them were found once. The ten largest clones add up to around a fifth of the sample.

Taken from the germline V gene (reference sequence), the CDR1 and CDR2 loops are SGHNT and YYREEE. Measured from the cysteine to the phenylalanine, the CDR3 is 15 residues long. The CDR3 DNA has 45 bases and is translated from base 1. Here V drops 7 bases and J drops 4 bases, and the junction holds 11 bases not matched to any gene. The origin of this receptor is a woman of 80 years or more in a cohort sampled during active or convalescent COVID-19. The sequenced material came from peripheral blood. The sequence is built from TRBV5-4 and TRBJ1-2; 9 bases in the middle match TRBD1. In nucleotide form, the sequence is TGTGCCAGCGCCATACAGGGGGCGCGGGGCTATGGCTACACCTTC. The encoded protein is CASAIQGARGYGYTF.